This passage covers 24 T cell receptor beta chains from one sample sequenced in a study of blood T cell repertoires in COVID-19 (TCRdb year 2020). The library came from the immunoSEQ multiplex PCR assay. TCRdb stores this immuneACCESS table with in-frame sequences only. Part of the clones is absent; in the studies checked, under half of the shortfall reflects unresolved V genes, and no reason is known for the rest. The sample has about 160,000 clones on record, approximately 81% of them singletons. The top ten clones comprise 1% to 1.2% of the sample. The sample consisted of peripheral blood. These receptors all stem from a man aged 40-55 years with acute or convalescent COVID-19.

CDR3 DNA: TGTGCCAGCAGTCTAACCCGGGACACCGGGTCGAGATACTTC. The encoded protein is CASSLTRDTGSRYF. The rearrangement joins TRBV6-5 to TRBJ2-7; the D gene is possibly TRBD1 (6 bases). In germline, CDR1 is MNHEY, CDR2 SVGAGI. V was clipped by 5 bases and J by 13 bases, with 24 bases between them. CDR3 length equals 14 residues.

The J gene is TRBJ2-5, the V gene TRBV2; 8 bases match TRBD1. The CDR3 length is 14 residues. V lost 1 base and J lost 5; bases outside the gene matches: 3. The germline V gene encodes CDR1 SNHLY and CDR2 FYNNEI. CDR3 sequence reads: CASSEDRGYETQYF. The CDR3 DNA reads TGTGCCAGCAGTGAAGACAGGGGGTACGAGACCCAGTACTTC.

The chain employs TRBV5-4 and TRBJ2-7; 7 bases are shared with TRBD1. The CDR3 is made up of 13 amino acids. Germline trimming cut 2 bases from V and 6 bases from J; bases unmatched to any gene: 5. Germline CDR1 SGHNT, CDR2 YYREEE (reference sequence). The CDR3 DNA reads as TGTGCCAGCAGCTTAGACAGGGTTAGCGAGCAGTACTTC. Translation: CASSLDRVSEQYF.

The chain uses TRBV5-1 and TRBJ2-1; maybe TRBD2 (5 bases). Germline lookup yields CDR1 SGHRS and CDR2 YFSETQ. The length of the CDR3 is 14 residues. V was trimmed by 4 bases and J by 3 bases, leaving 11 bases between them. The CDR3 reads CASSPPLVYNEQFF. For the CDR3, the DNA is TGCGCCAGCAGCCCCCCACTAGTCTACAATGAGCAGTTCTTC.

This chain connects TRBV9 to TRBJ2-5; TRBD2 matches 14 bases. The ends lost 0 bases at V and 5 bases at J; junction bases unmatched: 9. CDR3 length: 18 residues. Per the germline V gene, CDR1 is SGDLS and CDR2 is YYNGEE. CDR3 protein: CASSVGRTSGRNGETQYF. The CDR3 DNA reads as TGTGCCAGCAGCGTAGGGAGGACTAGCGGGAGGAATGGGGAGACCCAGTACTTC.

The V gene is TRBV10-2, the J gene TRBJ1-6, with a possible D match to TRBD1 (6 bases). Germline assignment: CDR1 WSHSY and CDR2 SAAADI. The V and J ends lost 5 bases and 11 bases respectively, with 19 bases between them. The CDR3 contains 15 residues. CDR3 nucleotides: TGCGCCAGCAGTATATCCAGGGGAATTCAGGCACCCCTCCACTTT. Residues: CASSISRGIQAPLHF.

The rearrangement links TRBV5-1 to TRBJ1-6; 8 nucleotides agree with TRBD1. The V segment lost 2 bases and the J segment 10 bases; nucleotides outside the gene matches: 5. Looked up from germline, CDR1 is SGHRS and CDR2 is YFSETQ. This CDR3 comprises 14 residues. CDR3 amino acids: CASSFGQGGSPLHF. The CDR3 DNA follows: TGCGCCAGCAGCTTTGGACAGGGAGGCTCACCCCTCCACTTT.

J is TRBJ2-2 and V is TRBV5-6, with TRBD2 matching over 11 bases. Germline CDR1 SGHDT, CDR2 YYEEEE. The length of the CDR3 is 16 residues. J gave up 8 bases and V 5 bases, and 11 bases lay outside the gene matches. The CDR3 region has the DNA TGTGCCAGCAGTTCGTTAGCGGGGGGGCGATTTGGGGAGCTGTTTTTT. Amino acid sequence: CASSSLAGGRFGELFF.

This clone was recorded a few times. V gene TRBV4-2 combines with J gene TRBJ2-7; the match to TRBD2 covers 10 bases. The germline V gene has CDR1 LGHNA and CDR2 YNFKEQ. CDR3 length: 18 residues. V lost 1 base, J lost 4 bases, and 13 bases stayed unmatched. The CDR3 nucleotides are TGTGCCAGCAGCCAAGTAGCTAGCGGGGGTTCCGGTATTTACGAGCAGTACTTC. Translation gives CASSQVASGGSGIYEQYF.

V and J are TRBV27 and TRBJ2-5; 11 nucleotides match TRBD2. In germline, CDR1 is MNHEY, CDR2 SMNVEV (reference sequence). The CDR3 runs 16 residues. Trimming removed 5 bases from V and 2 bases from J; junction bases left unmatched: 7. The CDR3 nucleotides read TGTGCCAGCAGTCCCTCGACTAGCGGGGTACAAGAGACCCAGTACTTC. Residues: CASSPSTSGVQETQYF.

The rearrangement uses TRBV9 and TRBJ2-5; 8 bases are a match to TRBD2. Germline CDR1 SGDLS, CDR2 YYNGEE. The CDR3 loop spans 15 amino acids. V lost 3 bases to trimming and J lost 1 base; unmatched junction nucleotides: 5. The CDR3 loop reads CASSAGLAGQETQYF. The CDR3 DNA reads as TGTGCCAGCAGCGCTGGACTAGCCGGCCAAGAGACCCAGTACTTC.

The V and J genes are TRBV2 and TRBJ2-1, with no clear D. Germline lookup yields CDR1 SNHLY and CDR2 FYNNEI. V dropped 2 bases and J dropped 7 bases, with 15 bases sitting between them. The CDR3 is made up of 15 amino acids. The CDR3 DNA reads TGTGCCAGCAGTGAATGGTATAGCCCTGAGAATGAGCAGTTCTTC. This sequence encodes CASSEWYSPENEQFF.

This chain links TRBV7-9 with TRBJ1-1; D possibly corresponds to TRBD1 (6 bases). The CDR3 covers 14 residues. The V and J ends lost 5 bases and 5 bases respectively, with 15 bases between them. From germline, CDR1 is SEHNR and CDR2 FQNEAQ (reference sequence). The DNA for the CDR3 is TGTGCCAGCAGCCCCTGGACAGATGGGACTGAAGCTTTCTTT. Translating gives CASSPWTDGTEAFF.

The chain joins TRBV7-2 to TRBJ2-2, with 7 bases lining up with TRBD1. The germline V gene has CDR1 SGHTA and CDR2 FQGNSA. The CDR3 covers 16 residues. The V gene end was trimmed by 2 bases and the J gene end by 0 bases; junction bases not matched to a gene: 3. The CDR3 region is CASSLLGQTNTGELFF. CDR3 sequence (DNA): TGTGCCAGCAGCTTACTGGGACAGACGAACACCGGGGAGCTGTTTTTT.

The rearrangement uses TRBV29-1 and TRBJ1-1, with D possibly being TRBD1 (5 bases). The germline V and J ends were trimmed by 6 bases and 4 bases, with 15 bases remaining between them. Germline-derived CDR1 and CDR2 are SQVTM and ANQGSEA. The CDR3 runs 13 residues. The CDR3 is CSVAQGKGTEAFF. CDR3 nucleotide sequence: TGCAGCGTCGCTCAGGGCAAGGGCACTGAAGCTTTCTTT.

This clone appeared a few times. V is TRBV24-1 and J is TRBJ1-5; unclear D gene. Deletions cut 5 bases from V and 7 bases from J, with 14 bases between. This CDR3 has 14 residues. From germline, CDR1 is KGHDR and CDR2 SFDVKD. CDR3 residues: CATSGPKEGQPQHF. In nucleotides, the CDR3 is TGTGCCACCAGTGGACCGAAGGAGGGCCAGCCCCAGCATTTT.

For the CDR3, the DNA is TGTGCCAGCAGCCCGGGACAGGGAGGCGGCTACACCTTC. It yields the protein CASSPGQGGGYTF. This chain uses TRBV5-4 with TRBJ1-2, with 9 bases fitting TRBD1. The CDR3 length is 13 residues. CDR1 SGHNT and CDR2 YYREEE come from the germline V gene (reference sequence). J gave up 8 bases and V 4 bases, and 6 bases lay outside the gene matches.

This sequence joins TRBV6-6 and TRBJ1-5; 10 nucleotides agree with TRBD1. Trimming cost V 10 bases and J 7 bases; bases outside gene matches: 10. This CDR3 spans 14 amino acids. In germline, CDR1 is MNHNY, CDR2 SVGAGI (reference sequence). In DNA form, the CDR3 reads TGTGCCACCAATGACAGGGGGCGAGAGCAGCCCCAGCATTTT. This sequence encodes CATNDRGREQPQHF.

V and J are TRBV3-1 (or the pseudogene TRBV3-2) and TRBJ2-2, with D possibly being TRBD2 (6 bases). The CDR3 contains 13 residues. From germline, CDR1 is LGHDT and CDR2 YNNKEL (reference sequence). Trimming took off 7 bases at V and 7 bases at J, with 13 bases between the two ends. For the CDR3, the DNA is TGTGCCAGCATTAGGCTGGGGGGCGGGGAGCTGTTTTTT. The encoded protein is CASIRLGGGELFF.

The genes are TRBV7-3 and TRBJ2-3, with 9 positions matching TRBD1. The germline V gene has CDR1 SGHTA and CDR2 FQGTGA. The CDR3 has 15 residues. V lost 5 bases, J lost 4 bases, and 7 bases stayed unmatched. The CDR3 here is CASSRGTGYADTQYF. The CDR3 nucleotides read TGTGCCAGCAGCCGCGGGACAGGGTATGCAGATACGCAGTATTTT. Together with reference TRBV7-3 and TRBJ2-3, the CDR3 gives the full variable domain: GAGVSQTPSNKVTEKGKYVELRCDPISGHTALYWYRQSLGQGPEFLIYFQGTGAADDSGLPNDRFFAVRPEGSVSTLKIQRTERGDSAVYLCASSRGTGYADTQYFGPGTRLTVL.

The rearrangement links TRBV2 to TRBJ2-3, with 7 bases aligning to TRBD2. V lost 6 bases to trimming and J lost 2 bases; unmatched junction nucleotides: 8. The CDR3 covers 15 residues. Germline V CDR1 and CDR2: SNHLY, FYNNEI. The chain's CDR3 is CASRDGGFFTDTQYF. The CDR3 bases are TGTGCCAGCAGGGACGGGGGGTTTTTCACAGATACGCAGTATTTT.

The chain uses TRBV18 and TRBJ1-6; 9 nucleotides agree with TRBD1. The CDR3 contains 16 residues. V was clipped by 2 bases and J by 5 bases; unmatched bases: 4. The germline CDR1 and CDR2 sequences are KGHSH and LQKENI. CDR3 nucleotide sequence: TGTGCCAGCTCACCAGGTGGACAGGGGAATAATTCACCCCTCCACTTT. This encodes CASSPGGQGNNSPLHF.

V gene TRBV27 combines with J gene TRBJ1-2; 9 bases are shared with TRBD1. Germline trimming cut 5 bases from V and 3 bases from J; bases unmatched to any gene: 7. Germline V gene lookup returns CDR1 MNHEY and CDR2 SMNVEV (reference sequence). The CDR3 runs to 15 residues. CDR3 bases: TGTGCCAGCAGTCGAAGGACAGGGGAGGACTATGGCTACACCTTC. Translation gives CASSRRTGEDYGYTF.

The chain uses TRBV3-1 (or the pseudogene TRBV3-2) and TRBJ2-2; 8 positions agree with TRBD2. The CDR3 extends over 23 amino acids. The V gene's germline CDR1 is LGHDT and CDR2 YNNKEL (reference sequence). The trim removed 0 bases at V and 0 bases at J, leaving 21 bases unmatched. The CDR3 here is CASSQDPYPGLGVARSNTGELFF. CDR3 bases: TGTGCCAGCAGCCAAGATCCCTACCCGGGACTAGGGGTGGCAAGGTCGAACACCGGGGAGCTGTTTTTT.